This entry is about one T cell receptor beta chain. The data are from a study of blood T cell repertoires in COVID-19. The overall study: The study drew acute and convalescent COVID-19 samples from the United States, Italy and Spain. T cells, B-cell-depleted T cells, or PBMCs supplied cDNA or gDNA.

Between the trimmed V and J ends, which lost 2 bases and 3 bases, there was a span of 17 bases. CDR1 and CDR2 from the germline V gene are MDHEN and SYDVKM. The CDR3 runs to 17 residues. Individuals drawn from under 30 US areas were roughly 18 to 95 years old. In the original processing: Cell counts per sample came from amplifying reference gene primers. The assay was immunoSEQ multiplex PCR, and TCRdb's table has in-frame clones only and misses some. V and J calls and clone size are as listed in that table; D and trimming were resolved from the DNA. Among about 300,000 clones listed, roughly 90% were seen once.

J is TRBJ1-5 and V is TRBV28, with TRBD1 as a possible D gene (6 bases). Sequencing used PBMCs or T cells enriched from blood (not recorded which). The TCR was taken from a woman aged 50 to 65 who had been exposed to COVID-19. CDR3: CASSLVPGANNNQPQHF. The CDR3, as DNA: TGTGCCAGCAGTTTAGTGCCAGGGGCAAATAACAATCAGCCCCAGCATTTT.